This record concerns one T cell receptor (beta chain) sequence. Participant age was roughly 18 to 100 years, and participants resided in about two dozen US areas. These data are taken from a study of blood T cell repertoires in COVID-19. Per the germline V gene, CDR1 is LGHDT and CDR2 is YNNKEL (reference sequence). V shed 6 bases, J shed 6 bases, and the junction held 15 bases outside the gene matches. This CDR3 region has 16 residues. As originally analysed: Using reference gene primer amplification, nucleated cell counts were estimated. Only in-frame clones appear in the TCRdb table, and some are missing; sequencing was by immunoSEQ multiplex PCR. V, J and clone size derive from that table, while D and trimming were established from the DNA sequence. The sample holds 250,000 to 350,000 clones; 75% to 90% are singletons and the top ten take around 2.3%.

The sequencing sample was made of PBMCs or T cells enriched from blood (not recorded which). The chain carries TRBV3-1 (or the pseudogene TRBV3-2) and TRBJ1-1; 8 nucleotides agree with TRBD1. The clonotype was recovered from a woman aged 50 to 60 who had recovered from COVID-19. CDR3 bases: TGTGCCAGCAGTCAGGGCCGGACAGGGCAGAGGGCTGAAGCTTTCTTT. Its translation is CASSQGRTGQRAEAFF.